The 30 T cell receptor beta chains reported below all come from one sample, sequenced in a study of T cells in Graves' hyperthyroidism and ophthalmopathy. The source material, RNA transcripts, was used to amplify TCR beta CDR3 regions. HTBI primers drove first-round RT-PCR of the TCR CDR3. One entry per CDR3 protein, called by TCRdb with MiXCR from the multiplex PCR reads. This sample has over 700,000 distinct CDR3 sequences, with 38% found just once. The material sequenced was blood. The receptors were gathered from a man younger than 35 with Graves' hyperthyroidism.

This clonotype was observed many times. The V gene is TRBV20-1, the J gene TRBJ1-1; D gene uncertain. The length of the CDR3 is 11 residues. V gave up 5 bases and J gave up 5 bases, with 9 bases separating them. Per the germline V gene, CDR1 is DFQATT and CDR2 is SNEGSKA (reference sequence). The CDR3 is CSAAEATEAFF. CDR3 coding DNA: TGCAGTGCTGCCGAGGCTACTGAAGCTTTCTTT.

This clonotype occurred a few times. The chain has TRBV7-8 and TRBJ2-3; D unclear. Trimming removed 5 bases from V and 8 bases from J, with 11 bases in between. The CDR3 totals 12 residues. Germline V gives CDR1 SGHVS, CDR2 FQNEAQ. For the CDR3, the DNA is TGTGCCAGCAGCGCCTACGTCAGTACGCAGTATTTT. Encoded protein: CASSAYVSTQYF.

This clonotype was detected ten times or more. The CDR3, as DNA: TGCAGCGTTGAAGGGACGAGATCGGCAGGGGGCCATGGCTACACCTTC. Protein: CSVEGTRSAGGHGYTF. The genes are TRBV29-1 and TRBJ1-2; 8 bases map to TRBD1. This CDR3 is built from 16 residues. The germline V gene encodes CDR1 SQVTM and CDR2 ANQGSEA. V was clipped by 1 base and J by 6 bases; unmatched bases: 13.

In its sample, this clonotype was seen many times. The rearrangement links TRBV7-8 to TRBJ2-5; tentative D call: TRBD2 (5 bases). Germline V lookup: CDR1 SGHVS, CDR2 FQNEAQ. The ends were cut back, 5 bases at V and 1 base at J, with 8 bases in the middle. The CDR3 length is 13 residues. CDR3 bases: TGTGCCAGCAGCCCTGCGGGCCAAGAGACCCAGTACTTC. Translating gives CASSPAGQETQYF.

This clonotype has ten or more counts. The V and J genes are TRBV15 and TRBJ1-1, with a possible D match to TRBD1 (5 bases). The CDR3 consists of 14 residues. V was shortened by 2 bases and J by 6 bases, with 13 bases between the two germline ends. The germline V gene has CDR1 LNHNV and CDR2 YYDKDF (reference sequence). In nucleotides, the CDR3 is TGTGCCACCAGCAGACCAGGGTCTAGTTCTGAAGCTTTCTTT. Protein sequence: CATSRPGSSSEAFF.

This clonotype was counted only a few times. The J gene is TRBJ2-5, the V gene TRBV24-1, with 8 bases matching TRBD1. There are 15 residues in the CDR3. The trim removed 11 bases at V and 4 bases at J, leaving 14 bases unmatched. CDR1 KGHDR and CDR2 SFDVKD come from the germline V gene. CDR3 loop: CASRDATGAGETQYF. The CDR3 DNA reads TGTGCCAGCAGGGACGCGACAGGGGCAGGAGAGACCCAGTACTTC.

This chain uses TRBV2 with TRBJ2-2, with D perhaps TRBD1 (6 bases). V lost 4 bases and J lost 2, with 11 bases in between. Germline CDR1 SNHLY, CDR2 FYNNEI. This CDR3 is 15 amino acids long. Here the CDR3 DNA reads TGTGCCAGCAGTGGGAGGACAGTCAACACCGGGGAGCTGTTTTTT. Encoded protein: CASSGRTVNTGELFF. Filled out from reference TRBV2 and TRBJ2-2, the complete variable domain reads EPEVTQTPSHQVTQMGQEVILRCVPISNHLYFYWYRQILGQKVEFLVSFYNNEISEKSEIFDDQFSVERPDGSNFTLKIRSTKLEDSAMYFCASSGRTVNTGELFFGEGSRLTVL.

This clonotype was counted between two and nine times. V and J are TRBV12-5 and TRBJ2-7; no firm D call. Germline-derived CDR1 and CDR2 are LGHNT and FRNRAP. V dropped 7 bases and J dropped 6 bases, with 16 bases sitting between them. The CDR3 is 13 amino acids. The DNA for the CDR3 is TGTGCTAGTGTGTCCTCCGCACCTTCCGAGCAGTACTTC. Its protein is CASVSSAPSEQYF.

This rearrangement joins TRBV9 to TRBJ1-2; perhaps TRBD1 as D (6 bases). The CDR3 length is 16 residues. V lost 4 bases and J lost 4, with 20 bases in between. CDR1 and CDR2 (germline): SGDLS, YYNGEE. The CDR3 DNA reads as TGTGCCAGCAGCCCCAGCCCAGGACAGCGCATCTATGGCTACACCTTC. Protein: CASSPSPGQRIYGYTF.

This clonotype appeared many times. The chain is built from TRBV10-3 and TRBJ1-3; unclear D gene. The V end lost 7 bases, the J end lost 0 bases, and 10 bases lay between the germline ends. The CDR3 has 14 amino acids. Per the germline V gene, CDR1 is ENHRY and CDR2 is SYGVKD. The CDR3 nucleotides read TGTGCCATCAAGGACTCGAGCTCTGGAAACACCATATATTTT. This codes for CAIKDSSSGNTIYF.

V is TRBV9 and J is TRBJ1-1; 10 bases match TRBD1. After removal of 0 bases from V and 11 bases from J, the junction contained 4 bases not matched to a gene. Per germline, CDR1 SGDLS and CDR2 YYNGEE. The CDR3 totals 13 residues. CDR3 region: CASSVDGTGEAFF. For the CDR3, the DNA is TGTGCCAGCAGCGTAGACGGGACAGGGGAGGCTTTCTTT.

The chain recombines TRBV29-1 with TRBJ1-1; D call uncertain. V was pared by 4 bases and J by 5 bases, with 17 bases between. The length of the CDR3 is 14 residues. The germline CDR1 and CDR2 sequences are SQVTM and ANQGSEA. CDR3: CSVAHGADGTEAFF. The CDR3 DNA reads TGCAGCGTTGCCCATGGCGCGGACGGGACTGAAGCTTTCTTT.

A remark on this clonotype: This may arise from a read error, as a much more abundant clone is one base away. Here the CDR3 reads CASSGTSGFEEQYF. Written as DNA, the CDR3 is TGTGCCAGCAGTGGGACTAGCGGGTTTGAAGAGCAGTACTTC. This rearrangement joins TRBV2 to TRBJ2-7; 11 nucleotides align to TRBD2. There are 14 residues in the CDR3. In germline, CDR1 is SNHLY, CDR2 FYNNEI. The V and J ends lost 4 bases and 7 bases, in that order; junction bases with no gene match: 6.

The chain's CDR3 is CASSEWSATNEKLFF. As DNA, the CDR3 is TGCGCCAGCAGTGAATGGAGTGCAACTAATGAAAAACTGTTTTTT. This chain links TRBV10-2 with TRBJ1-4; D call uncertain. This CDR3 contains 15 residues. Trimming took off 3 bases at V and 0 bases at J, with 8 bases between the two ends. Germline V gene data show CDR1 as WSHSY and CDR2 as SAAADI.

Many counts were recorded for this clonotype. The chain carries TRBV24-1 and TRBJ2-5, with D unclear. The ends were cut back, 5 bases at V and 6 bases at J, with 9 bases in the middle. Germline CDR1 reads KGHDR; CDR2 reads SFDVKD. The CDR3 runs to 12 residues. CDR3 in amino acids: CATSGDEKTQYF. The DNA for the CDR3 is TGTGCCACCAGTGGCGACGAGAAGACCCAGTACTTC.

At least ten counts were recorded for this clonotype. The chain combines TRBV24-1 with TRBJ2-5; D possibly matches TRBD1 or TRBD2 (5 bases each). Germline V gene data show CDR1 as KGHDR and CDR2 as SFDVKD. The CDR3 spans 14 residues. V gave up 3 bases and J gave up 7 bases, with 14 bases separating them. CDR3 region: CATSDGRVSGTQYF. The CDR3 bases are TGTGCCACCAGTGATGGCAGGGTGAGCGGGACCCAGTACTTC.

As for this clonotype: A much bigger clone sits one base away, suggesting this may be a read error. V and J are TRBV20-1 and TRBJ2-5; D might be TRBD2 (6 bases). The germline V gene encodes CDR1 DFQATT and CDR2 SNEGSKA (reference sequence). V was clipped by 5 bases and J by 4 bases, with 17 bases between them. This CDR3 has 14 amino acids. CDR3 nucleotide sequence: TGCAGTGCTCGCGCTCTAGCGAGGGGAGAGACCCAGTACTTC. Its translation: CSARALARGETQYF.

V gene TRBV29-1 combines with J gene TRBJ2-5; D unresolved. Per the germline V gene, CDR1 is SQVTM and CDR2 is ANQGSEA. V lost 6 bases and J 5 bases, leaving 10 bases between the germline ends. The CDR3 loop spans 11 amino acids. CDR3 sequence (DNA): TGCAGCGTAATCGGCGATGAGACCCAGTACTTC. Protein sequence: CSVIGDETQYF. Using reference TRBV29-1 and TRBJ2-5 for the parts outside the CDR3, the full variable domain is SAVISQKPSRDICQRGTSLTIQCQVDSQVTMMFWYRQQPGQSLTLIATANQGSEATYESGFVIDKFPISRPNLTFSTLTVSNMSPEDSSIYLCSVIGDETQYFGPGTRLLVL.

This clonotype was detected only a few times. The rearrangement uses TRBV7-9 and TRBJ2-5, with TRBD2 identical over 11 bases. The CDR3 loop spans 17 amino acids. CDR1 and CDR2 (germline): SEHNR, FQNEAQ (reference sequence). Losses at the gene ends were 3 bases for V and 0 bases for J; bases not matched to a gene: 6. CDR3 residues: CASSFGTSGGDQETQYF. The CDR3 DNA is TGTGCCAGCAGCTTCGGGACTAGCGGAGGGGACCAAGAGACCCAGTACTTC.

This clonotype was seen ten or more times. The CDR3 DNA follows: TGTGCCAGCAGCCCTTGGCCAGGGGAGGAGACCCAGTACTTC. Residues: CASSPWPGEETQYF. This chain connects TRBV9 to TRBJ2-5, with TRBD1 as a possible D gene (6 bases). The V and J ends lost 4 bases and 5 bases respectively, with 15 bases between them. Germline V lookup: CDR1 SGDLS, CDR2 YYNGEE. The CDR3 has 14 residues. Filled out from reference TRBV9 and TRBJ2-5, the complete variable domain reads DSGVTQTPKHLITATGQRVTLRCSPRSGDLSVYWYQQSLDQGLQFLIQYYNGEERAKGNILERFSAQQFPDLHSELNLSSLELGDSALYFCASSPWPGEETQYFGPGTRLLVL.

V gene TRBV19 combines with J gene TRBJ1-5; D is ambiguous. V lost 5 bases, J lost 11 bases, and 19 bases lay in between. CDR3 length: 14 residues. Germline CDR1 and CDR2: LNHDA and SQIVND (reference sequence). DNA for the CDR3: TGTGCCAGTAGTCCCGGGCAGGACGGAGAGACCCAGCATTTT. The encoded protein is CASSPGQDGETQHF.

This clonotype appeared many times. The genes are TRBV19 and TRBJ1-1, with D tentatively TRBD1 (6 bases). V was trimmed by 10 bases and J by 1 base, leaving 13 bases between them. Per the germline V gene, CDR1 is LNHDA and CDR2 is SQIVND (reference sequence). CDR3 size: 13 residues. CDR3 protein: CATNSGENTEAFF. The CDR3 bases are TGTGCCACAAACTCAGGGGAGAACACTGAAGCTTTCTTT.

This clonotype occurred a few times. The rearrangement uses TRBV20-1 and TRBJ2-7; D possibly corresponds to TRBD2 (5 bases). V lost 0 bases, J lost 3 bases, and 18 bases lay in between. The CDR3 has 16 amino acids. CDR1 is DFQATT, CDR2 SNEGSKA, per germline (reference sequence). CDR3 coding DNA: TGCAGTGCTAGAGATACGGACCCAGCGGCTTTCTACGAGCAGTACTTC. Protein product: CSARDTDPAAFYEQYF.

The chain combines TRBV5-4 with TRBJ2-7, with D possibly matching TRBD2 (5 bases). This CDR3 contains 16 residues. Looked up from germline, CDR1 is SGHNT and CDR2 is YYREEE (reference sequence). Trimming removed 4 bases at V and 5 bases at J, with 22 bases between. CDR3 sequence: CASSLSHSSLLNEQYF. CDR3 nucleotide sequence: TGTGCCAGCAGCCTCTCCCATTCTAGCCTCCTAAACGAGCAGTACTTC.

This clonotype was observed many times. The chain couples TRBV7-6 to TRBJ2-7, with 7 bases aligning to TRBD1. V lost 0 bases, J lost 0 bases, and 5 bases stayed unmatched. The CDR3 is 16 amino acids. Germline loops: CDR1 SGHVS, CDR2 FNYEAQ. The CDR3 loop reads CASSLAVGQDSYEQYF. DNA of the CDR3: TGTGCCAGCAGCTTAGCGGTAGGACAGGACTCCTACGAGCAGTACTTC.

The V call is TRBV6-5, the J call TRBJ1-6; D is undetermined. Germline V gene data show CDR1 as MNHEY and CDR2 as SVGAGI. The CDR3 runs to 14 residues. The ends were cut back, 4 bases at V and 7 bases at J, with 11 bases in the middle. In DNA form, the CDR3 reads TGTGCCAGCAGTTTGGCCGGACCCAATTCACCCCTCCACTTT. The encoded protein is CASSLAGPNSPLHF.

This clonotype was observed a handful of times. CDR3 protein: CASSLELEGETQYF. DNA for the CDR3: TGCGCCAGCAGCTTGGAACTCGAGGGTGAGACCCAGTACTTC. The V call is TRBV5-1, the J call TRBJ2-5; a possible D gene is TRBD2 (5 bases). The CDR3 is 14 residues long. Trimming stripped 0 bases from V and 5 bases from J, with 11 bases between. From germline, CDR1 is SGHRS and CDR2 YFSETQ.

This chain uses TRBV7-8 with TRBJ2-7; 7 bases agree with TRBD2. Germline assignment: CDR1 SGHVS and CDR2 FQNEAQ. V lost 3 bases, J lost 1 base, and 3 bases stayed unmatched. This CDR3 comprises 14 residues. CDR3 sequence: CASSLVGLSYEQYF. CDR3 coding DNA: TGTGCCAGCAGCTTGGTGGGACTATCCTACGAGCAGTACTTC.

In its sample, this clonotype was seen once. The chain is built from TRBV15 and TRBJ2-7; D gene uncertain. The CDR3 totals 15 residues. CDR1 and CDR2 from the germline V gene are LNHNV and YYDKDF (reference sequence). Trimming shortened V by 4 bases and J by 0 bases, and 13 bases separated the two germline ends. The CDR3 region is CATSTTDGDSYEQYF. In nucleotides, the CDR3 is TGTGCCACCAGCACCACGGACGGAGACTCCTACGAGCAGTACTTC. The whole variable domain, remainder taken from reference TRBV15 and TRBJ2-7, is DAMVIQNPRYQVTQFGKPVTLSCSQTLNHNVMYWYQQKSSQAPKLLFHYYDKDFNNEADTPDNFQSRRPNTSFCFLDIRSPGLGDTAMYLCATSTTDGDSYEQYFGPGTRLTVT.

This chain joins TRBV5-4 and TRBJ2-5; no clear D gene. The V gene's germline CDR1 is SGHNT and CDR2 YYREEE (reference sequence). With 0 bases removed from V and 4 bases from J, the gap between germline ends came to 16 bases. The CDR3 sequence is 16 residues long. CDR3 loop: CASSLGVAQAGETQYF. The CDR3 DNA follows: TGTGCCAGCAGCTTGGGGGTCGCGCAGGCTGGAGAGACCCAGTACTTC.